This T cell receptor beta chain was sequenced for a study of CD4 T cells in relation to SARS-CoV-2 and coronaviruses. Study at large: The restricting HLA molecule for shared crossreactive spike epitopes was mapped.

Before the COVID-19 pandemic, during about 2010-2018, CD4+ T cells were taken from unexposed donors. Turning to this clone: The antigen is not known.

This table comes from immunoSEQ multiplex PCR, and its TCRdb copy is limited to in-frame clones, with some not included. The table includes roughly 71,000 clones, 87% detected once. Findings and caveats of the study: Crossreactive clones expanded significantly less to SARS-CoV-2 than monoreactive clones. The cross-reactivity analysis covered only spike protein, not other viral proteins. In around 63% of donors, memory CD4+ clonotypes crossrecognized SARS-CoV-2 and at least one common cold coronavirus spike.

With V trimmed by 3 bases and J by 5 bases, 5 bases remained unmatched. This CDR3 contains 15 residues. Germline lookup yields CDR1 LGHDT and CDR2 YNNKEL (reference sequence). The material sequenced was memory CD4+ T cells from PBMCs. The rearrangement links TRBV3-1 (or the pseudogene TRBV3-2) to TRBJ2-5; TRBD2 agrees at 11 bases. This sequence was found in a human donor in good health. CDR3 region: CASSHLAGGQETQYF. In DNA, the CDR3 is TGTGCCAGCAGCCATCTAGCGGGAGGCCAGGAGACCCAGTACTTC.